The sequence of this TCR beta chain was determined in a study of blood T cell repertoires in COVID-19. Across the study: Samples came from the United States, Italy and Spain, spanning acute and convalescent COVID-19.

Germline V gene lookup returns CDR1 SQVTM and CDR2 ANQGSEA. The V segment lost 6 bases and the J segment 2 bases; nucleotides outside the gene matches: 5. The length of the CDR3 is 13 residues. Original data processing: Amplification from reference gene primers served as the basis for estimated nucleated cell counts. The method was immunoSEQ multiplex PCR; TCRdb's version includes in-frame clones alone and lacks a portion of them. V, J and clone size are those of that table, while D and trimming were read from the DNA. The sample yields tens of thousands of clones, 65% to 85% seen once. V is TRBV29-1 and J is TRBJ2-5, with TRBD2 identical over 8 bases. The TCR was taken from an elderly man with active or convalescent COVID-19. The sample was peripheral blood. The CDR3 DNA reads TGCAGCGTCTCCCCGGGGGGGCAAGAGACCCAGTACTTC. This translates into CSVSPGGQETQYF.